One and the same sample provided the 6 T cell receptor beta chains below, sequenced in a study of vaccination and CD4 T cells after COVID-19. Which antigens these TCRs recognize remains unknown. As for treatment: approximately 9-day PBMC culture with coronavirus spike peptide pools or control peptides (ViraFEST assay). Scientists ran DNA taken from cultured CD4+ T cells through the Oncomine TCR Beta short-read assay for sequencing. MiXCR, applied by TCRdb to the PCR reads, yields one record per CDR3 protein. The sample includes 27,000 or so distinct CDR3 sequences, around 48% seen only once; the top ten take approximately 6.1%. Sample: CD4+ T cells from blood, cultured in vitro. These receptor sequences come from a human donor who had recovered from COVID-19.

The sample holds a few counts of this clonotype. This chain connects TRBV10-3 to TRBJ1-2; tentatively, D is TRBD1 (6 bases). Trimming shortened V by 6 bases and J by 4 bases, and 12 bases separated the two germline ends. The CDR3 totals 13 residues. CDR1 and CDR2 from the germline V gene are ENHRY and SYGVKD. The CDR3 DNA follows: TGTGCCATCAGCAACACAGGGTTCTATGGCTACACCTTC. It translates to CAISNTGFYGYTF.

The chain carries TRBV29-1 and TRBJ2-3, with 7 positions matching TRBD1. This CDR3 comprises 15 residues. Germline V gives CDR1 SQVTM, CDR2 ANQGSEA. The trim removed 3 bases at V and 0 bases at J, leaving 6 bases unmatched. CDR3 in DNA: TGCAGCGTTGAGGGACAGAGTTCTAGCACAGATACGCAGTATTTT. Protein product: CSVEGQSSSTDTQYF.

V usage is TRBV27 and J usage is TRBJ1-5, with TRBD1 as a possible D gene (6 bases). The CDR3 covers 14 residues. CDR1 and CDR2 from the germline V gene are MNHEY and SMNVEV (reference sequence). Trimming took off 2 bases at V and 7 bases at J, with 12 bases between the two ends. CDR3 residues: CASSLEGGRQPQHF. DNA of the CDR3: TGTGCCAGCAGTTTAGAGGGGGGGCGGCAGCCCCAGCATTTT.

This clonotype was counted a single time. The chain recombines TRBV20-1 with TRBJ1-4; 7 nucleotides match TRBD1. Trimming at V came to 5 bases and at J to 8 bases, leaving 8 bases not matched to a gene. Per germline, CDR1 DFQATT and CDR2 SNEGSKA (reference sequence). The CDR3 loop spans 13 amino acids. CDR3 protein: CSALDRAGEKLFF. The DNA for the CDR3 is TGCAGTGCTCTCGACAGGGCCGGGGAAAAACTGTTTTTT.

This clonotype was observed a handful of times. The chain uses TRBV10-3 and TRBJ1-2; the D is unclear. There are 14 residues in the CDR3. CDR1 is ENHRY and CDR2 is SYGVKD in the germline V gene. Trimming left V 1 base short and J 7 bases short, with 13 bases between. CDR3 sequence reads: CAISELARWGGYTF. The DNA for the CDR3 is TGTGCCATCAGTGAGTTAGCTCGGTGGGGTGGCTACACCTTC.

The chain joins TRBV19 to TRBJ1-6, with unresolved D. The ends were cut back, 6 bases at V and 6 bases at J, with 12 bases in the middle. CDR1 is LNHDA and CDR2 is SQIVND in the germline V gene (reference sequence). This CDR3 is 14 amino acids long. The CDR3 protein is CASRTGLINSPLHF. The CDR3 region has the DNA TGTGCCAGTAGGACCGGACTGATTAATTCACCCCTCCACTTT.